The rows below give T cell receptor beta chains drawn from one sample of a study of breast tumors, draining lymph nodes, adjacent tissues. Via MiXCR, TCRdb re-called the multiplex PCR reads, giving one row per CDR3 protein. The data hold 130,000 or so distinct CDR3 sequences, with around 20% observed a single time. Specimen: axillary lymph node tissue. The receptor set was obtained from a female donor with breast cancer. Some clones in this sample may be carry-over from other donors' samples. Each CDR3 is given with its conserved first and last residue. D genes are given only for firm matches. Expanded clones are given a class, and other clones once, few, many or no size at all.

clone_size: many
v_call: TRBV7-8
j_call: TRBJ1-5
d_call: .
cdr3_nt: TGTGCCAGCAGCTTTCAGGGTTTTCAGCCCCAGCATTTT
cdr3_aa: CASSFQGFQPQHF

clone_size: .
v_call: TRBV28
j_call: TRBJ2-3
d_call: .
cdr3_nt: TGTGCCAGCATATCTAGCACAGATACGCAGTATTTT
cdr3_aa: CASISSTDTQYF

clone_size: many
v_call: TRBV6-6
j_call: TRBJ2-7
d_call: .
cdr3_nt: TGTGCCAGCAGTACCCAATCCGCCCCCACCCCTTACGAGCAGTACTTC
cdr3_aa: CASSTQSAPTPYEQYF

clone_size: many
v_call: TRBV20-1
j_call: TRBJ2-1
d_call: TRBD2
cdr3_nt: TGCAGTGCTAGAGATTCGGGGCGGGAGGGGAGCTCCTACAATGAGCAGTTCTTC
cdr3_aa: CSARDSGREGSSYNEQFF

clone_size: .
v_call: TRBV5-4
j_call: TRBJ2-1
d_call: TRBD1
cdr3_nt: TGTGCCAGCAGCTTCTTAGGGACAGGGGGCAGCTCCTACAATGAGCAGTTCTTC
cdr3_aa: CASSFLGTGGSSYNEQFF

clone_size: many
v_call: TRBV5-1
j_call: TRBJ1-4
d_call: TRBD1
cdr3_nt: TGCGCCAGCAGCTGGAGACAGGGGGAACGCGAAAAACTGTTTTTT
cdr3_aa: CASSWRQGEREKLFF

clone_size: few
v_call: TRBV5-4
j_call: TRBJ2-6
d_call: .
cdr3_nt: TGTGCCAGCAGGAGGACAGCTGGGGCCAACGTCCTGACTTTC
cdr3_aa: CASRRTAGANVLTF

clone_size: .
v_call: TRBV6-2/TRBV6-3
j_call: TRBJ2-1
d_call: TRBD2
cdr3_nt: TGTGCCAGCAGTCGGCTTAACGTCAGGACTAGCGGCTCGAGCTCCCACAATGAGCAGTTCTTC
cdr3_aa: CASSRLNVRTSGSSSHNEQFF

clone_size: many
v_call: TRBV5-1
j_call: TRBJ2-1
d_call: TRBD2
cdr3_nt: TGCGCCAGCAGCCTACTAGCGGGTATTGGGAATGAGCAGTTCTTC
cdr3_aa: CASSLLAGIGNEQFF

clone_size: .
v_call: TRBV14
j_call: TRBJ2-7
d_call: TRBD1
cdr3_nt: TGTGCCAGCAGCTACTACCCGGACAGGGGCCACGAGCAGTACTTC
cdr3_aa: CASSYYPDRGHEQYF

clone_size: many
v_call: TRBV20-1
j_call: TRBJ2-5
d_call: TRBD1
cdr3_nt: TGCAGTGCTGCAGACCAGGGGGAATGGGAGACCCAGTACTTC
cdr3_aa: CSAADQGEWETQYF

clone_size: many
v_call: TRBV2
j_call: TRBJ2-7
d_call: .
cdr3_nt: TGTGCCAGCAGGGGGGCTAGTTTACCCCACGAGCAGTACTTC
cdr3_aa: CASRGASLPHEQYF

clone_size: many
v_call: TRBV10-3
j_call: TRBJ2-3
d_call: .
cdr3_nt: TGTGCCATCATGGGAGAAACAGATACGCAGTATTTT
cdr3_aa: CAIMGETDTQYF

clone_size: many
v_call: TRBV20-1
j_call: TRBJ1-6
d_call: .
cdr3_nt: TGCAGTGCTAGGGATTTCGGAAATTCACCCCTCCACTTT
cdr3_aa: CSARDFGNSPLHF

clone_size: many
v_call: TRBV20-1
j_call: TRBJ2-7
d_call: TRBD2
cdr3_nt: TGCAGTGCTAGAGGGTACGGGGGGGTCGACTCCTACGAGCAGTACTTC
cdr3_aa: CSARGYGGVDSYEQYF

clone_size: many
v_call: TRBV7-3
j_call: TRBJ2-3
d_call: .
cdr3_nt: TGTGCCAGCAGCTTGGACGGAAGCACAGATACGCAGTATTTT
cdr3_aa: CASSLDGSTDTQYF

clone_size: many
v_call: TRBV6-5
j_call: TRBJ1-5
d_call: TRBD1
cdr3_nt: TGTGCCAGCAGTCAAAGATATTGGGACAGGGGCGGTCAGCCCCAGCATTTT
cdr3_aa: CASSQRYWDRGGQPQHF

clone_size: many
v_call: TRBV29-1
j_call: TRBJ2-1
d_call: TRBD2
cdr3_nt: TGCAGCGCTGGGACTAGCGGAGGAAATGAGCAGTTCTTC
cdr3_aa: CSAGTSGGNEQFF

clone_size: many
v_call: TRBV14
j_call: TRBJ2-1
d_call: TRBD2
cdr3_nt: TGTGCCAGCAGCCACTTGACTAGCGGCCCTTACAATGAGCAGTTCTTC
cdr3_aa: CASSHLTSGPYNEQFF

clone_size: few
v_call: TRBV28
j_call: TRBJ1-5
d_call: .
cdr3_nt: TGTGCCAGCAGTTACCGGACAGATACCTATCAGCCCCAGCATTTT
cdr3_aa: CASSYRTDTYQPQHF

clone_size: many
v_call: TRBV4-1
j_call: TRBJ2-5
d_call: TRBD2
cdr3_nt: TGCGCCAGCAGCCAAGATCCGGGAGCGGGAGGGCAAGAGACCCAGTACTTC
cdr3_aa: CASSQDPGAGGQETQYF

clone_size: many
v_call: TRBV7-2
j_call: TRBJ1-6
d_call: .
cdr3_nt: TGTGCCAGCAGCTTGGGCCAGGGCGGTTATAATTCACCCCTCCACTTT
cdr3_aa: CASSLGQGGYNSPLHF

clone_size: .
v_call: TRBV19
j_call: TRBJ1-1
d_call: TRBD1
cdr3_nt: TGTGCCAGTAGGAGGACAGGGGGGGCTGAAGCTTTCTTT
cdr3_aa: CASRRTGGAEAFF

clone_size: many
v_call: TRBV18
j_call: TRBJ2-7
d_call: .
cdr3_nt: TGTGCCAGCTCACAGGCTCCCCCCTACGAGCAGTACTTC
cdr3_aa: CASSQAPPYEQYF

clone_size: many
v_call: TRBV20-1
j_call: TRBJ2-7
d_call: TRBD2
cdr3_nt: TGCAGTGCTAGAGCCCGACTAGCGGGAGGGCTCGAGCAGTACTTC
cdr3_aa: CSARARLAGGLEQYF

clone_size: few
v_call: TRBV9
j_call: TRBJ1-1
d_call: TRBD1
cdr3_nt: TGTGCCAGCGGGGGGGACAGGGTGGCTTTCTTT
cdr3_aa: CASGGDRVAFF

clone_size: many
v_call: TRBV6-2/TRBV6-3
j_call: TRBJ2-1
d_call: .
cdr3_nt: TGTGCCAGCAGTCCACTCTCGAGGGGGCTAGCGGGCAGCTACAATGAGCAGTTCTTC
cdr3_aa: CASSPLSRGLAGSYNEQFF

clone_size: .
v_call: TRBV6-1
j_call: TRBJ2-7
d_call: TRBD2
cdr3_nt: TGTGCCAGCAGCGTAGGACTAGCAGGAGTCAAGAAGCAGTACTTC
cdr3_aa: CASSVGLAGVKKQYF

clone_size: many
v_call: TRBV25-1
j_call: TRBJ1-4
d_call: TRBD1
cdr3_nt: TGTGCCAGCAGTGCCCGACAGGGGGCTTTTGAAAAACTGTTTTTT
cdr3_aa: CASSARQGAFEKLFF

clone_size: many
v_call: TRBV20-1
j_call: TRBJ2-4
d_call: .
cdr3_nt: TGCAGTGCCCCCACTTCATCAAACATTCAGTACTTC
cdr3_aa: CSAPTSSNIQYF

clone_size: many
v_call: TRBV5-1
j_call: TRBJ2-1
d_call: .
cdr3_nt: TGCGCCAGCAGCTTGCTCCAGGGCTACAATGAGCAGTTCTTC
cdr3_aa: CASSLLQGYNEQFF

clone_size: .
v_call: TRBV10-2
j_call: TRBJ2-5
d_call: TRBD1
cdr3_nt: TGCGCCAGCAGTGACAGGGGGCGCAGGGAGACCCAGTACTTC
cdr3_aa: CASSDRGRRETQYF

clone_size: many
v_call: TRBV6-2/TRBV6-3
j_call: TRBJ2-3
d_call: .
cdr3_nt: TGTGCCAGCAGTTACCAGAGAGGCACGCAGTATTTT
cdr3_aa: CASSYQRGTQYF

clone_size: many
v_call: TRBV29-1
j_call: TRBJ2-7
d_call: .
cdr3_nt: TGCAGCCCAGGGGTTACTACGATATACGAGCAGTACTTC
cdr3_aa: CSPGVTTIYEQYF

clone_size: many
v_call: TRBV6-2/TRBV6-3
j_call: TRBJ2-7
d_call: .
cdr3_nt: TGTGCCAGCAGTTTCACGAGGACCTCCGAGCAGTACTTC
cdr3_aa: CASSFTRTSEQYF

clone_size: many
v_call: TRBV14
j_call: TRBJ2-5
d_call: TRBD1
cdr3_nt: TGTGCCAGCAGCCAAGTCGGACAGGGACAAGAGACCCAGTACTTC
cdr3_aa: CASSQVGQGQETQYF

clone_size: many
v_call: TRBV27
j_call: TRBJ2-1
d_call: TRBD2
cdr3_nt: TGTGCCAGCAGTTTATCCCTAGCGGGAGATATCTACAATGAGCAGTTCTTC
cdr3_aa: CASSLSLAGDIYNEQFF

clone_size: many
v_call: TRBV11-2
j_call: TRBJ1-6
d_call: TRBD1
cdr3_nt: TGTGCCAGCAGCGGGCTGACAGGGCCGTATTCACCCCTCCACTTT
cdr3_aa: CASSGLTGPYSPLHF

clone_size: few
v_call: TRBV6-1
j_call: TRBJ1-5
d_call: .
cdr3_nt: TGTGCCAGCAATTTGGAGGGTTATGGTCAGCCCCAGCATTTT
cdr3_aa: CASNLEGYGQPQHF

clone_size: many
v_call: TRBV20-1
j_call: TRBJ2-5
d_call: .
cdr3_nt: TGCAGTGCTAGAGATTGGACGGAGCAAGAGACCCAGTACTTC
cdr3_aa: CSARDWTEQETQYF

clone_size: .
v_call: TRBV6-5
j_call: TRBJ2-2
d_call: TRBD1
cdr3_nt: TGTGCCAGCAGCCCCGGGACAGGGGCCTTCACCGGGGAGCTGTTTTTT
cdr3_aa: CASSPGTGAFTGELFF

clone_size: .
v_call: TRBV6-5
j_call: TRBJ2-6
d_call: TRBD2
cdr3_nt: TGTGCCAGCAGTTACGCGGGTAGCGGGAGAGTTCGGTCCGACGTCCTGACTTTC
cdr3_aa: CASSYAGSGRVRSDVLTF

clone_size: many
v_call: TRBV24-1
j_call: TRBJ1-2
d_call: TRBD1
cdr3_nt: TGTGCCACCAGTGATCAGGAGACAGGGGAGCAGTATGGCTACACCTTC
cdr3_aa: CATSDQETGEQYGYTF

clone_size: many
v_call: TRBV27
j_call: TRBJ2-7
d_call: .
cdr3_nt: TGTGCCAGCAGTCTGGAGATGAGTAGCGGTTATTCCTACGAGCAGTACTTC
cdr3_aa: CASSLEMSSGYSYEQYF